The entry below describes one T cell receptor (beta chain). What it binds is unknown. This sample is drawn from a study of OX40 agonist ivuxolimab in advanced cancers. Generated by immunoSEQ multiplex PCR, the TCRdb table keeps only in-frame clones and is missing some. There are fewer than 65,000 clones in the sample; approximately 91% occur only once, and 5.5% to 7% lies in the top ten. Patients were ineligible given autoimmune disease history or systemic immunosuppression. Sampled blood was obtained at baseline, cycle 4 day 1, and cycle 7 day 1. Study findings and constraints: Not determined was the antigen specificity of the expanded peripheral T cells.

The V end was cut by 3 bases, the J end by 5 bases, with 15 bases between. Germline-derived CDR1 and CDR2 are WNHNN and SYGVQD (reference sequence). This CDR3 comprises 15 residues. Sequenced material: CD4+ or CD8+ T cells sorted from blood, taken in a trial of the OX40 agonist ivuxolimab. The chain joins TRBV10-1 to TRBJ2-3, with TRBD2 as a possible D gene (6 bases). The TCR originated in an adult with an advanced solid tumor such as melanoma, head and neck, liver or kidney cancer. The CDR3 loop reads CASSDTLAFGDTQYF. CDR3 coding DNA: TGCGCCAGCAGTGACACACTAGCTTTTGGAGATACGCAGTATTTT.